These 26 T cell receptor beta chains share one sample of origin, sequenced in a study of a mutant IDH1 vaccine in newly diagnosed glioma. The repertoire was sequenced with immunoSEQ multiplex PCR; TCRdb's copy has only in-frame clones and lacks some. The sample includes about 25,000 clones, 65% to 85% of them seen just once. The time point here: week 11, during vaccination. Topical imiquimod accompanied each vaccine dose, which consisted of 300 ug of mutant IDH1 20-mer peptide. No antigens are known for them. The input for sequencing was PBMCs, taken from a glioma patient whose treatment included an IDH1 peptide vaccine. These receptors came from a woman between 18 and 29 years old with glioma.

This clone was seen only a few times. The chain couples TRBV6-6 to TRBJ1-1; 9 bases agree with TRBD1. The CDR3 has 13 amino acids. Germline-derived CDR1 and CDR2 are MNHNY and SVGAGI (reference sequence). V was clipped by 7 bases and J by 12 bases; unmatched bases: 12. CDR3 loop: CASIPLRTGETFF. CDR3 coding DNA: TGTGCCAGCATCCCCCTTAGGACAGGGGAGACTTTCTTT.

The rearrangement joins TRBV15 to TRBJ2-5; D is unresolved. The germline V gene encodes CDR1 LNHNV and CDR2 YYDKDF (reference sequence). The CDR3 spans 14 residues. Trimming removed 4 bases from V and 1 base from J, with 10 bases in between. The CDR3 bases are TGTGCCACCAGCACCAGGACCGCCCAAGAGACCCAGTACTTC. Residues: CATSTRTAQETQYF. Filled out from reference TRBV15 and TRBJ2-5, the complete variable domain reads DAMVIQNPRYQVTQFGKPVTLSCSQTLNHNVMYWYQQKSSQAPKLLFHYYDKDFNNEADTPDNFQSRRPNTSFCFLDIRSPGLGDTAMYLCATSTRTAQETQYFGPGTRLLVL.

The chain carries TRBV7-9 and TRBJ2-7; D is possibly TRBD1 (5 bases). CDR1 and CDR2 (germline): SEHNR, FQNEAQ (reference sequence). The V end lost 5 bases, the J end lost 3 bases, and 5 bases lay between the germline ends. This CDR3 has 11 amino acids. CDR3 in DNA: TGTGCCAGCAGCGGACACTACGAGCAGTACTTC. It encodes CASSGHYEQYF.

The rearrangement uses TRBV30 and TRBJ1-2; D call uncertain. Germline V lookup: CDR1 GTSNPN, CDR2 SVGIG (reference sequence). The CDR3 sequence is 14 residues long. V was shortened by 2 bases and J by 4 bases, with 14 bases between the two germline ends. In DNA form, the CDR3 reads TGTGCCTGGAGTCCAGCAGCAGGTTTCTATGGCTACACCTTC. Encoded protein: CAWSPAAGFYGYTF.

The gene calls are TRBV5-1 and TRBJ1-1, with D unclear. This CDR3 contains 15 residues. V dropped 0 bases and J dropped 3 bases, with 12 bases sitting between them. Germline V gene data show CDR1 as SGHRS and CDR2 as YFSETQ. In DNA form, the CDR3 reads TGCGCCAGCAGCTTGGGTTCGCCGAGGGACACTGAAGCTTTCTTT. Amino acids: CASSLGSPRDTEAFF.

The sample holds a few counts of this clone. Sequence at one end of the junction differs from germline and may be a read error. The rearrangement links TRBV6-4 to TRBJ2-3, with D possibly being TRBD2 (6 bases). CDR3 length equals 14 residues. Per the germline V gene, CDR1 is MRHNA and CDR2 is SNTAGT. Here the CDR3 reads CASRRDSLADTQYF. DNA of the CDR3: TGTGCCAGCAGAAGGGACTCCTTGGCAGATACACAGTATTTT.

The chain has TRBV4-3 and TRBJ1-2; D gene unclear. The germline gives CDR1 LGHNA, CDR2 YSLEER. This CDR3 is 14 amino acids long. V lost 1 base to trimming and J lost 4 bases, with 10 bases between them. The CDR3 region is CASSQAVEGYGYTF. In nucleotides, the CDR3 is TGCGCCAGCAGCCAAGCCGTGGAGGGCTATGGCTACACCTTC.

The rearrangement joins TRBV7-9 to TRBJ1-2; TRBD1 might be the D (5 bases). This CDR3 region has 16 residues. The germline CDR1 and CDR2 sequences are SEHNR and FQNEAQ (reference sequence). V lost 5 bases and J lost 3, with 19 bases in between. CDR3 coding DNA: TGTGCCAGCAGCCCCACCATGGGGGGAGATTACTATGGCTACACCTTC. This sequence encodes CASSPTMGGDYYGYTF.

The chain employs TRBV7-9 and TRBJ1-1; D remains ambiguous. Germline V gene data show CDR1 as SEHNR and CDR2 as FQNEAQ (reference sequence). This CDR3 contains 12 residues. The V end lost 5 bases, the J end lost 1 base, and 5 bases lay between the germline ends. The CDR3 spells CASSRQNTEAFF. The CDR3 coding sequence is TGTGCCAGCAGCCGACAGAACACTGAAGCTTTCTTT.

V gene TRBV19 combines with J gene TRBJ2-5; D is perhaps TRBD1 or TRBD2 (5 bases each). This CDR3 spans 10 amino acids. Germline CDR1 reads LNHDA; CDR2 reads SQIVND (reference sequence). With 8 bases removed from V and 5 bases from J, the gap between germline ends came to 6 bases. CDR3 sequence (DNA): TGTGCCAGTGAGGGGGAGACCCAGTACTTC. This encodes CASEGETQYF.

There are a few counts of this clone. The chain combines TRBV19 with TRBJ1-5; 7 bases match TRBD1. V lost 6 bases to trimming and J lost 5 bases; unmatched junction nucleotides: 4. CDR1 is LNHDA, CDR2 SQIVND, per germline (reference sequence). The CDR3 is 13 residues long. The DNA for the CDR3 is TGTGCCAGTAGAACAGGGGTGCATCAGCCCCAGCATTTT. This gives the protein CASRTGVHQPQHF.

This clone was observed once. The chain carries TRBV7-2 and TRBJ2-2, with D uncertain. Trimming removed 2 bases at V and 6 bases at J, with 10 bases between. This CDR3 is built from 14 residues. Germline V gene sequence: CDR1 SGHTA, CDR2 FQGNSA. The CDR3 here is CASSLTFLAGELFF. Written as DNA, the CDR3 is TGTGCCAGCAGCTTAACATTTCTTGCCGGGGAGCTGTTTTTT.

The J gene is TRBJ2-7, the V gene TRBV7-2; 11 nucleotides line up with TRBD1. Losses at the gene ends were 5 bases for V and 6 bases for J; bases not matched to a gene: 12. The CDR3 runs to 16 residues. Per germline, CDR1 SGHTA and CDR2 FQGNSA. The DNA for the CDR3 is TGTGCCAGCAGCCCGCAACAGGGACAGGGGGTAATCGAGCAGTACTTC. Translation gives CASSPQQGQGVIEQYF.

CDR3 nucleotides: TGTGCCAGCAGTGGTGTCCGGGGTGGGGAGCAGTTCTTC. Translating gives CASSGVRGGEQFF. The V gene is TRBV2, the J gene TRBJ2-1; D perhaps matches TRBD2 (5 bases). Germline V CDR1 and CDR2: SNHLY, FYNNEI. The CDR3 consists of 13 residues. Trimming shortened V by 4 bases and J by 10 bases, and 14 bases separated the two germline ends.

The chain has TRBV27 and TRBJ2-1; possible D gene TRBD2, 6 bases. V lost 6 bases and J lost 2, with 11 bases in between. The V gene's germline CDR1 is MNHEY and CDR2 SMNVEV (reference sequence). The CDR3 is 14 amino acids. Here the CDR3 reads CASSARTTYNEQFF. The DNA of the CDR3 is TGTGCCAGCAGCGCGAGGACTACCTACAATGAGCAGTTCTTC.

The V call is TRBV5-1, the J call TRBJ2-1; D gene uncertain. This CDR3 has 13 amino acids. Per the germline V gene, CDR1 is SGHRS and CDR2 is YFSETQ. With 0 bases removed from V and 6 bases from J, the gap between germline ends came to 7 bases. Here the CDR3 DNA reads TGCGCCAGCAGCTTGGTAAGGTTCAATGAGCAGTTCTTC. It yields the protein CASSLVRFNEQFF.

V is TRBV5-6 and J is TRBJ2-7; D remains ambiguous. Germline V gene sequence: CDR1 SGHDT, CDR2 YYEEEE. CDR3 length: 13 residues. V was pared by 1 base and J by 0 bases, with 5 bases between. The CDR3 DNA is TGTGCCAGCAGCTTGCCGATCTCCTACGAGCAGTACTTC. This codes for CASSLPISYEQYF.

The gene calls are TRBV7-2 and TRBJ1-1; TRBD1 might be the D (5 bases). V lost 2 bases and J lost 11, with 15 bases in between. The CDR3 runs to 13 residues. Germline V gives CDR1 SGHTA, CDR2 FQGNSA. CDR3 amino acids: CASSLWTGESAFF. In DNA form, the CDR3 reads TGTGCCAGCAGCTTATGGACGGGGGAGTCGGCTTTCTTT.

The chain couples TRBV30 to TRBJ1-1, with D unresolved. The CDR3 covers 15 residues. V lost 2 bases and J lost 6, with 19 bases in between. Germline assignment: CDR1 GTSNPN and CDR2 SVGIG (reference sequence). The CDR3: CAWSPEPGLSAEAFF. As DNA, the CDR3 is TGTGCCTGGAGTCCGGAGCCGGGCTTGAGCGCTGAAGCTTTCTTT.

The chain is built from TRBV19 and TRBJ1-3; D perhaps matches TRBD1 (6 bases). The CDR3 has 15 amino acids. From germline, CDR1 is LNHDA and CDR2 SQIVND (reference sequence). V lost 5 bases to trimming and J lost 4 bases, with 15 bases between them. CDR3 nucleotides: TGTGCCAGTAGTGCCTGGCAGGGGTCAGGAAACACCATATATTTT. It yields the protein CASSAWQGSGNTIYF.

This clone was detected only a few times. The DNA for the CDR3 is TGTGCCAGTAGTATTAACCGGGACAGCGCAAATCAGCCCCAGCATTTT. It codes for CASSINRDSANQPQHF. This chain uses TRBV19 with TRBJ1-5, with 7 bases matching TRBD1. CDR1 and CDR2 (germline): LNHDA, SQIVND (reference sequence). The V segment lost 3 bases and the J segment 4 bases; nucleotides outside the gene matches: 9. The CDR3 contains 16 residues.

The rearrangement joins TRBV10-3 to TRBJ2-5; 11 bases map to TRBD2. V was clipped by 10 bases and J by 3 bases; unmatched bases: 7. The CDR3 covers 14 residues. Germline assignment: CDR1 ENHRY and CDR2 SYGVKD. As DNA, the CDR3 is TGTGCCACCGCGACTAGCGGGGAAAAAGAGACCCAGTACTTC. Its protein product is CATATSGEKETQYF.

The chain couples TRBV5-1 to TRBJ2-7; 8 positions agree with TRBD1. Unmatched junction bases numbered 7, after V lost 4 bases and J lost 1 base. The CDR3 extends over 15 amino acids. The germline V gene has CDR1 SGHRS and CDR2 YFSETQ. In DNA form, the CDR3 reads TGCGCCAGCAGCCGAACCGGGACAGGTTCCTACGAGCAGTACTTC. It specifies CASSRTGTGSYEQYF. Drawing the rest from reference TRBV5-1 and TRBJ2-7, the complete variable domain is KAGVTQTPRYLIKTRGQQVTLSCSPISGHRSVSWYQQTPGQGLQFLFEYFSETQRNKGNFPGRFSGRQFSNSRSEMNVSTLELGDSALYLCASSRTGTGSYEQYFGPGTRLTVT.

This chain links TRBV15 with TRBJ2-6, with D perhaps being TRBD1 or TRBD2 (5 bases each). Deletions cut 5 bases from V and 0 bases from J, with 11 bases between. Per germline, CDR1 LNHNV and CDR2 YYDKDF (reference sequence). This CDR3 comprises 16 residues. The CDR3 bases are TGTGCCACCAGCTGGGACCCAAACTCTGGGGCCAACGTCCTGACTTTC. Translated: CATSWDPNSGANVLTF.

A few counts support this clone. The J gene is TRBJ2-2, the V gene TRBV11-2; no reliable D call. The CDR3 has 14 residues. V was clipped by 1 base and J by 1 base, with 4 bases between them. CDR1 is SGHAT and CDR2 is FQNNGV in the germline V gene. In DNA form, the CDR3 reads TGTGCCAGCAGCTTAGTGAGGAACACCGGGGAGCTGTTTTTT. This encodes CASSLVRNTGELFF. The whole variable domain, remainder taken from reference TRBV11-2 and TRBJ2-2, is EAGVAQSPRYKIIEKRQSVAFWCNPISGHATLYWYQQILGQGPKLLIQFQNNGVVDDSQLPKDRFSAERLKGVDSTLKIQPAKLEDSAVYLCASSLVRNTGELFFGEGSRLTVL.

This chain links TRBV9 with TRBJ1-3; D gene ambiguous. Between the trimmed V and J ends, which lost 3 bases and 0 bases, there was a span of 7 bases. CDR3 length: 14 residues. Per the germline V gene, CDR1 is SGDLS and CDR2 is YYNGEE. Here the CDR3 reads CASSGTLSGNTIYF. The CDR3 DNA reads TGTGCCAGCAGCGGTACTCTCTCTGGAAACACCATATATTTT.